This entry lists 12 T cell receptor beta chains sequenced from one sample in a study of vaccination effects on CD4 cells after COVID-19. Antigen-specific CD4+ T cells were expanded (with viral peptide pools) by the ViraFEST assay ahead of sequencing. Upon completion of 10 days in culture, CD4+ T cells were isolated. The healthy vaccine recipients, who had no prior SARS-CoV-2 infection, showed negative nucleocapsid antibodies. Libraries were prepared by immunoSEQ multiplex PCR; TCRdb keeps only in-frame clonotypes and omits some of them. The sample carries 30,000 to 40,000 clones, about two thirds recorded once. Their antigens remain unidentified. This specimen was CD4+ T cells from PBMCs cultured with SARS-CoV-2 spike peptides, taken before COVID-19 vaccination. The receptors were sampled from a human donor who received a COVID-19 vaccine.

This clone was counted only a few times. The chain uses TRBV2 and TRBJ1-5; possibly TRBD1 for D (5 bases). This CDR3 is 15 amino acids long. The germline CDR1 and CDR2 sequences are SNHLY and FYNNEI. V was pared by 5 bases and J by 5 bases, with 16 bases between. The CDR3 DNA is TGTGCCAGCAGTCCAAGTGACAGAAGAGATCAGCCCCAGCATTTT. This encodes CASSPSDRRDQPQHF.

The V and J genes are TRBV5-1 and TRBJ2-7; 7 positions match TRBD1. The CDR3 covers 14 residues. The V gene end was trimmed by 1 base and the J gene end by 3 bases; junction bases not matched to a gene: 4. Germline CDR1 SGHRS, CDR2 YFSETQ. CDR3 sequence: CASSLTGVGYEQYF. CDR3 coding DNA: TGCGCCAGCAGCTTGACAGGGGTAGGCTACGAGCAGTACTTC.

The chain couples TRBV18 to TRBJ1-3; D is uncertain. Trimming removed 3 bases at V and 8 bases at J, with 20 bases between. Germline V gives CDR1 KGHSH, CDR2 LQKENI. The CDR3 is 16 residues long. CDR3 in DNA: TGTGCCAGCTCACCGAAAATAGACGAACCCAGAGACACCATATATTTT. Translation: CASSPKIDEPRDTIYF.

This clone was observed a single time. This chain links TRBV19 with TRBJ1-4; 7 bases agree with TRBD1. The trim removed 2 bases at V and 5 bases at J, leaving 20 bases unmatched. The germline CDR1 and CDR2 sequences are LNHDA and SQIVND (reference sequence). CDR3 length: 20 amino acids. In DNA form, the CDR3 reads TGTGCCAGTAGTATACGGGGTCGAGGAGGGGGCGATGGAAGGAATGAAAAACTGTTTTTT. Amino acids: CASSIRGRGGGDGRNEKLFF.

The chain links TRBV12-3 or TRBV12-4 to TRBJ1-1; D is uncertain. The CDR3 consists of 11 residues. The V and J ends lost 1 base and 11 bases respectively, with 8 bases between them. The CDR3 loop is CASSLGRVAFF. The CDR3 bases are TGTGCCAGCAGTTTAGGGAGGGTTGCTTTCTTT.

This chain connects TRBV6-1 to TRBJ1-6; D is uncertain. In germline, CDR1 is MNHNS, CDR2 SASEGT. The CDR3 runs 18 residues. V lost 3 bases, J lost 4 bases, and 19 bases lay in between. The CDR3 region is CASSEPPGPENYNSPLHF. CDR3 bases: TGTGCCAGCAGTGAGCCTCCCGGGCCCGAAAATTATAATTCACCCCTCCACTTT.

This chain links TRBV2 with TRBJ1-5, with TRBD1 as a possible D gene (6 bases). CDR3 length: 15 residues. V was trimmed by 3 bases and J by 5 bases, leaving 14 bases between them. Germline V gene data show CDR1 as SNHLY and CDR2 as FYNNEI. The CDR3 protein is CASSDLEGGYQPQHF. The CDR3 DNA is TGTGCCAGCAGTGATCTAGAGGGGGGTTATCAGCCCCAGCATTTT.

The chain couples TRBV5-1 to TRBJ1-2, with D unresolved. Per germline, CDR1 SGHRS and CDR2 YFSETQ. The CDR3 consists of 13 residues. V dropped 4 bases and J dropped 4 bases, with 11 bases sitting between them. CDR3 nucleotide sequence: TGCGCCAGCAGCAGGGAGGCTCGCTATGGCTACACCTTC. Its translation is CASSREARYGYTF.

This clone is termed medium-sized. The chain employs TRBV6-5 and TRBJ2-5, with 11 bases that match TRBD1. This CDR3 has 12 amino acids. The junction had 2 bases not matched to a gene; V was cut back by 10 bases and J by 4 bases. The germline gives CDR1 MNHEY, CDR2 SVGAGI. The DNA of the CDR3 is TGTGCCACCGGGACAGGGGGAGAGACCCAGTACTTC. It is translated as CATGTGGETQYF.

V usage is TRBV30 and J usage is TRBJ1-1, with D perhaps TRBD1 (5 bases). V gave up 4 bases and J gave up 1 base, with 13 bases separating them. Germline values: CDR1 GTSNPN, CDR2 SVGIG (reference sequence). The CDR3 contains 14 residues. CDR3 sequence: CAWKQAFRNTEAFF. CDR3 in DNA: TGTGCCTGGAAACAGGCGTTTAGGAACACTGAAGCTTTCTTT.

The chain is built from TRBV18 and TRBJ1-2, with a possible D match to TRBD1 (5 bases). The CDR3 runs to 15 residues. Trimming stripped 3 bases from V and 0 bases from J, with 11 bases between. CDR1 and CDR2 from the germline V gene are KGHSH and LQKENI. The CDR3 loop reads CASSPKTDSNYGYTF. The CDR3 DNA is TGTGCCAGCTCACCGAAGACAGATTCTAACTATGGCTACACCTTC. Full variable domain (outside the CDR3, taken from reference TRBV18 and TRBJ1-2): NAGVMQNPRHLVRRRGQEARLRCSPMKGHSHVYWYRQLPEEGLKFMVYLQKENIIDESGMPKERFSAEFPKEGPSILRIQQVVRGDSAAYFCASSPKTDSNYGYTFGSGTRLTVV.

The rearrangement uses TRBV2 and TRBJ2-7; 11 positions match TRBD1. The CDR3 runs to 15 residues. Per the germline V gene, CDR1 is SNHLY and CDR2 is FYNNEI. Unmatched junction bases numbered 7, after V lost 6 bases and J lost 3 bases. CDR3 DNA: TGTGCCAGCAGGGGGGACAGGGGGAAACACTACGAGCAGTACTTC. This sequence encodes CASRGDRGKHYEQYF.